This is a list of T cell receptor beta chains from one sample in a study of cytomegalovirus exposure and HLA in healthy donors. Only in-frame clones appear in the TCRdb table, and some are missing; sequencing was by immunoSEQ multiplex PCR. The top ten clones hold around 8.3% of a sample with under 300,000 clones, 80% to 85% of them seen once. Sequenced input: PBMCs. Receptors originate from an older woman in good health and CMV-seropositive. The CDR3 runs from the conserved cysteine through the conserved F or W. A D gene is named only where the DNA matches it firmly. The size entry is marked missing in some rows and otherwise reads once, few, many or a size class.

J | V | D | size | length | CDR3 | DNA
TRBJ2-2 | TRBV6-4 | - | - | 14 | CASSTSRNTGELFF | TGTGCCAGCAGTACTAGCAGGAACACCGGGGAGCTGTTTTTT
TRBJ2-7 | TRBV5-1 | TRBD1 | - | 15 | CASSITTGRSYEQYF | TGCGCCAGCAGCATAACGACAGGGCGGTCCTACGAGCAGTACTTC
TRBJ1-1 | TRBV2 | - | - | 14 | CATTLESLNTEAFF | TGTGCCACCACCTTGGAGTCCCTGAACACTGAAGCTTTCTTT
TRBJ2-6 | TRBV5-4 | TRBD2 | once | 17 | CASSSSGRSYGANVLTF | TGTGCCAGCAGCTCTAGCGGGAGGAGCTATGGGGCCAACGTCCTGACTTTC
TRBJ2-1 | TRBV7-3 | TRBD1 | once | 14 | CASSLTGVDNEQFF | TGTGCCAGCAGCCTCACAGGGGTGGACAATGAGCAGTTCTTC
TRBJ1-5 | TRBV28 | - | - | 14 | CASSRVGGGQPQHF | TGTGCCAGCAGTCGAGTGGGGGGTGGTCAGCCCCAGCATTTT
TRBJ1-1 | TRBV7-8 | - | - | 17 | CASSGWGGLAAESEAFF | TGTGCCAGCAGCGGATGGGGGGGCTTAGCGGCAGAGTCTGAAGCTTTCTTT
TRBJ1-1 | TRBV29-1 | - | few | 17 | CSVGGEWREGGGTEAFF | TGCAGCGTTGGGGGGGAGTGGAGGGAAGGTGGGGGCACTGAAGCTTTCTTT
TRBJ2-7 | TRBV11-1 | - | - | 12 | CASSITVDEQYF | TGTGCCAGCAGCATAACAGTGGACGAGCAGTACTTC
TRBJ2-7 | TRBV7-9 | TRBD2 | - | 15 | CASSLSTSGTYEQYF | TGTGCCAGCAGCTTAAGTACTAGCGGAACCTACGAGCAGTACTTC
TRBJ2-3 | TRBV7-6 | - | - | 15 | CASSLEPAPGDTQYF | TGTGCCAGCAGCTTGGAGCCGGCCCCGGGAGATACGCAGTATTTT
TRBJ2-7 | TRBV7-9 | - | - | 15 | CASSPSGLSSYEQYF | TGTGCCAGCAGCCCAAGCGGGTTAAGCTCCTACGAGCAGTACTTC
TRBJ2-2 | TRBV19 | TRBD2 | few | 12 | CASSPAGVGLFF | TGTGCCAGTAGTCCAGCGGGGGTGGGGCTGTTTTTT
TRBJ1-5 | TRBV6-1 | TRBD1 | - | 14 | CASRGTVSNQPQHF | TGTGCCAGCAGAGGGACAGTTAGCAATCAGCCCCAGCATTTT
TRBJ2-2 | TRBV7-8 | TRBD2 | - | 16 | CASSLRTSGSSGELFF | TGTGCCAGCAGCTTAAGGACTAGCGGGAGTTCCGGGGAGCTGTTTTTT
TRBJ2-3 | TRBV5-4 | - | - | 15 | CASSRTSPSTDTQYF | TGTGCCAGCAGCAGGACTTCGCCTAGCACAGATACGCAGTATTTT
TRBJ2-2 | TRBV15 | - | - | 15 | CATSRDILNTGELFF | TGTGCCACCAGTAGGGACATACTGAACACCGGGGAGCTGTTTTTT
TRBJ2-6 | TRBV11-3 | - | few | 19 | CASSDTGRVGSAGANVLTF | TGTGCCAGCAGCGATACAGGACGCGTCGGCTCCGCTGGGGCCAACGTCCTGACTTTC
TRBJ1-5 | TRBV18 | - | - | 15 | CASSPGQGQDQPQHF | TGTGCCAGCTCACCAGGCCAGGGACAAGATCAGCCCCAGCATTTT
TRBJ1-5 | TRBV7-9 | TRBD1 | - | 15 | CASSLQGASYQPQHF | TGTGCCAGCAGCTTACAGGGGGCGAGTTATCAGCCCCAGCATTTT